These 11 T cell receptor beta chains came from one sample sequenced in a study of blood T cell repertoires in COVID-19. Here immunoSEQ multiplex PCR was the method, and the copy in TCRdb shows in-frame clones only, minus some. The sample consists of tens of thousands of clones, 90% of them appearing once. The sample consisted of peripheral blood. These receptor sequences come from a man between 18 and 29 years old with COVID-19, enrolled during active disease.

This clone has only one observation. The chain combines TRBV7-3 with TRBJ2-3, with D maybe TRBD2 (6 bases). This CDR3 comprises 16 residues. The ends were cut back, 2 bases at V and 5 bases at J, with 17 bases in the middle. Germline CDR1 and CDR2: SGHTA and FQGTGA. The CDR3 is CASSLSPGAGEDTQYF. The DNA for the CDR3 is TGTGCCAGCAGCTTATCTCCGGGAGCAGGTGAAGATACGCAGTATTTT.

The chain links TRBV24-1 to TRBJ1-5; the match to TRBD1 covers 9 bases. Per the germline V gene, CDR1 is KGHDR and CDR2 is SFDVKD. J gave up 7 bases and V 7 bases, and 4 bases lay outside the gene matches. This CDR3 is built from 13 residues. The CDR3: CATRGDRDQPQHF. CDR3 in DNA: TGTGCCACCAGGGGGGACAGGGACCAGCCCCAGCATTTT.

J is TRBJ2-1 and V is TRBV7-2; D is unresolved. Per the germline V gene, CDR1 is SGHTA and CDR2 is FQGNSA. Trimming removed 1 base from V and 6 bases from J, with 10 bases in between. This CDR3 has 14 amino acids. The CDR3 bases are TGTGCCAGCAGCTTAGGTTGGGCCGTCAATGAGCAGTTCTTC. It yields the protein CASSLGWAVNEQFF.

The CDR3 is CASSPGRAGNTIYF. The CDR3 DNA is TGTGCCAGTAGTCCGGGGAGGGCTGGAAACACCATATATTTT. The chain uses TRBV19 and TRBJ1-3; D is unclear. V was pared by 5 bases and J by 2 bases, with 10 bases between. Germline-derived CDR1 and CDR2 are LNHDA and SQIVND (reference sequence). CDR3 length equals 14 residues.

Written as DNA, the CDR3 is TGTGCCACCAGTGATAGACAGGGAAATCAGCCCCAGCATTTT. The encoded protein is CATSDRQGNQPQHF. The rearrangement joins TRBV24-1 to TRBJ1-5; 7 bases are a match to TRBD1. Germline-derived CDR1 and CDR2 are KGHDR and SFDVKD. The CDR3 runs 14 residues. V was pared by 3 bases and J by 4 bases, with 2 bases of the junction left unmatched.

The chain links TRBV6-2 or TRBV6-3 to TRBJ2-7, with 7 positions matching TRBD2. Germline assignment: CDR1 MNHEY and CDR2 SVGEGT. This CDR3 contains 16 residues. The junction had 11 bases not matched to a gene; V was cut back by 4 bases and J by 2 bases. The DNA for the CDR3 is TGTGCCAGCAGTTGGCCCGGAGGGCGGGGGACCTACGAGCAGTACTTC. This translates into CASSWPGGRGTYEQYF.

This clone has just one count. This chain connects TRBV9 to TRBJ2-7; TRBD2 aligns across 7 bases. Germline values: CDR1 SGDLS, CDR2 YYNGEE. J was trimmed by 3 bases and V by 6 bases; bases with no gene match: 12. The CDR3 spans 15 residues. CDR3 region: CASILERRELYEQYF. CDR3 in DNA: TGTGCCAGCATCTTGGAGAGGCGGGAGCTCTACGAGCAGTACTTC.

This rearrangement joins TRBV19 to TRBJ2-3, with 8 bases matching TRBD1. CDR3 length: 12 residues. The germline gives CDR1 LNHDA, CDR2 SQIVND (reference sequence). J was trimmed by 8 bases and V by 4 bases; bases with no gene match: 2. The DNA for the CDR3 is TGTGCCAGTAGTACGGGACAGGCTACGCAGTATTTT. Its protein is CASSTGQATQYF.

The chain recombines TRBV7-2 with TRBJ2-7, with no clear D. The CDR3 has 13 residues. Trimming removed 2 bases at V and 1 base at J, with 6 bases between. Germline CDR1 is SGHTA and CDR2 is FQGNSA. Written as DNA, the CDR3 is TGTGCCAGCAGCTTAATCGGGTCCTACGAGCAGTACTTC. Its translation: CASSLIGSYEQYF.

CDR3 DNA sequence: TGTGCCTGGAGTGTAAACCGGGACACCTGTGGCTACACCTTC. It codes for CAWSVNRDTCGYTF. The chain has TRBV30 and TRBJ1-2, with D perhaps TRBD1 (6 bases). Germline V gene sequence: CDR1 GTSNPN, CDR2 SVGIG (reference sequence). This CDR3 is built from 14 residues. V was trimmed by 0 bases and J by 7 bases, leaving 15 bases between them.

This clone was detected only once. This rearrangement joins TRBV28 to TRBJ2-7; D remains ambiguous. V dropped 4 bases and J dropped 7 bases, with 8 bases sitting between them. From germline, CDR1 is MDHEN and CDR2 SYDVKM. The CDR3 length is 11 residues. The CDR3 DNA reads TGTGCCAGCAGTTCCCCCGGGGAGCAGTACTTC. Amino acid sequence: CASSSPGEQYF.